A selection of T cell receptor beta chains follows, all from one sample in a study of blood T cells in healthy people across ages. TCRdb processed the 5' RACE reads anew with MiXCR; each CDR3 protein has one entry. This sample has about 970,000 distinct CDR3 sequences, with 51% found just once. Sequencing was performed on blood. The receptors originated from a woman in her sixties in good health. Each CDR3 is given with its conserved first and last residue. The order of the fields is V gene, clone size, J gene, D gene, CDR3 protein, CDR3 DNA. D genes are given only for firm matches. The size field is filled for only some rows; it gives once, few, many or a size class.

>TRBV18|few|TRBJ2-3|TRBD1
CASSPPRQGPDTQYF
TGTGCCAGCTCACCACCAAGACAGGGACCAGATACGCAGTATTTT
>TRBV7-9|.|TRBJ1-2|.
CASSLVGVVHYGYTF
TGTGCCAGCAGCTTAGTCGGTGTCGTGCACTATGGCTACACCTTC
>TRBV6-5|.|TRBJ2-1|TRBD2
CASSWAGGRGPNEQFF
TGTGCCAGCAGTTGGGCTGGCGGGAGGGGGCCCAATGAGCAGTTCTTC
>TRBV4-1|.|TRBJ2-7|TRBD2
CASSKGSGSGAYEQYF
TGCGCCAGCAGCAAAGGCAGCGGGAGCGGGGCCTACGAGCAGTACTTC
>TRBV15|few|TRBJ1-1|.
CATSKGPGGTEAFF
TGTGCCACCAGCAAGGGGCCGGGAGGGACTGAAGCTTTCTTT
>TRBV28|.|TRBJ2-1|.
CASSLIGGPNEQFF
TGTGCCAGCAGTTTAATAGGAGGCCCCAATGAGCAGTTCTTC
>TRBV12-3/TRBV12-4|.|TRBJ1-1|.
CASSLNPVTEAFF
TGTGCCAGCAGTTTAAACCCAGTCACTGAAGCTTTCTTT
>TRBV7-8|.|TRBJ2-2|.
CASSLRARASNTGELFF
TGTGCCAGCAGCTTAAGGGCCAGGGCCTCGAACACCGGGGAGCTGTTTTTT
>TRBV7-2|few|TRBJ2-7|.
CASTRQVPYEQYF
TGTGCCAGCACTAGACAGGTCCCCTACGAGCAGTACTTC
>TRBV6-6|few|TRBJ1-5|.
CASSFVNQPQHF
TGTGCCAGCAGTTTTGTCAATCAGCCCCAGCATTTT
>TRBV7-2|.|TRBJ2-7|TRBD2
CASSSSGGCEQYF
TGTGCCAGCAGCTCTAGCGGGGGGTGCGAGCAGTACTTC
>TRBV7-6|few|TRBJ2-3|TRBD2
CASSSGLAGVYYTQYF
TGTGCCAGCAGCTCCGGACTAGCGGGAGTGTATTATACGCAGTATTTT
>TRBV28|few|TRBJ2-1|TRBD2
CASRHSGRRGNEQFF
TGTGCCAGCAGGCATAGCGGGAGGAGGGGCAATGAGCAGTTCTTC
>TRBV20-1|.|TRBJ1-1|.
CSAPTQGSPEAFF
TGCAGTGCTCCGACTCAGGGTTCCCCTGAAGCTTTCTTT
>TRBV7-2|few|TRBJ2-3|.
CASSLDHSGPSADTQYF
TGTGCCAGCAGCTTAGATCACAGCGGCCCTAGTGCAGATACGCAGTATTTT
>TRBV29-1|.|TRBJ2-1|TRBD2
CSVDGLAGALYNEQFF
TGCAGCGTTGATGGACTAGCGGGAGCCCTTTACAATGAGCAGTTCTTC
>TRBV27|.|TRBJ2-7|.
CASSATGRGYEQYF
TGTGCCAGCAGTGCCACAGGGCGTGGGTACGAGCAGTACTTC
>TRBV12-5|.|TRBJ2-1|.
CASAPGWNEQFF
TGTGCTAGTGCTCCGGGTTGGAATGAGCAGTTCTTC
>TRBV12-3/TRBV12-4|.|TRBJ2-1|.
CASSITLVQGFF
TGTGCCAGCAGTATAACATTAGTGCAGGGGTTCTTC
>TRBV20-1|.|TRBJ2-7|.
CSARSYWDSYEQYF
TGCAGTGCTAGATCCTACTGGGACTCCTACGAGCAGTACTTC
>TRBV29-1|.|TRBJ2-4|.
CSVQGRAKNIQYF
TGCAGCGTTCAAGGCAGAGCCAAAAACATTCAGTACTTC
>TRBV5-1|few|TRBJ2-7|.
CASSSAGYHEQYF
TGCGCCAGCAGCTCGGCTGGGTACCACGAGCAGTACTTC
>TRBV28|few|TRBJ2-7|.
CASRGRVGYEQYF
TGTGCCAGCAGGGGCAGGGTGGGCTACGAGCAGTACTTC
>TRBV12-3/TRBV12-4|.|TRBJ1-1|.
CASSLEYTEAFF
TGTGCCAGCAGTTTAGAGTACACTGAAGCTTTCTTT
>TRBV6-2/TRBV6-3|few|TRBJ1-2|.
CASSATIRYYGYTF
TGTGCCAGCAGCGCTACAATCCGATACTATGGCTACACCTTC
>TRBV29-1|few|TRBJ2-4|TRBD1
CSVVNYDRGNIQYF
TGCAGCGTTGTGAACTATGACAGGGGAAACATTCAGTACTTC
>TRBV4-1|few|TRBJ2-7|.
CASSPYLEAYEQYF
TGCGCCAGCAGCCCGTACCTCGAGGCCTACGAGCAGTACTTC
>TRBV20-1|few|TRBJ2-1|TRBD2
CSARGGSFYNEQFF
TGCAGTGCTAGAGGCGGGAGCTTTTACAATGAGCAGTTCTTC
>TRBV15|.|TRBJ2-7|.
CATSREGQGREQYF
TGTGCCACCAGCAGAGAAGGGCAGGGCCGCGAGCAGTACTTC
>TRBV7-6|.|TRBJ2-3|TRBD2
CASSLLWREGTDTQYF
TGTGCCAGCAGCTTATTATGGCGGGAGGGCACAGATACGCAGTATTTT
>TRBV7-2|.|TRBJ2-2|.
CVSSLSGELFF
TGTGTCAGCAGCTTATCCGGGGAGCTGTTTTTT
>TRBV7-2|few|TRBJ2-1|.
CASSPSGAYNEQFF
TGTGCCAGCAGCCCCTCCGGAGCCTACAATGAGCAGTTCTTC
>TRBV7-8|.|TRBJ2-7|.
CASSFQLNEQYF
TGTGCCAGCAGCTTTCAACTGAACGAGCAGTACTTC
>TRBV12-3/TRBV12-4|.|TRBJ2-1|.
CASALPNNNEQFF
TGTGCCAGCGCGCTCCCGAATAACAATGAGCAGTTCTTC
>TRBV12-3/TRBV12-4|few|TRBJ1-1|.
CASSPGWRPNTEAFF
TGTGCCAGCAGTCCCGGATGGAGACCGAACACTGAAGCTTTCTTT
>TRBV3-1|.|TRBJ2-5|TRBD2
CASSPGTTTQETQYF
TGTGCCAGCAGCCCAGGGACTACTACACAAGAGACCCAGTACTTC
>TRBV29-1|once|TRBJ2-3|.
CSANRPGGAGTQYF
TGCAGCGCAAACAGGCCCGGAGGGGCAGGTACGCAGTATTTT
>TRBV6-5|.|TRBJ1-2|.
CASRYPGGYGYTF
TGTGCCAGCAGATACCCAGGTGGCTATGGCTACACCTTC
>TRBV29-1|few|TRBJ2-5|.
CSVVSSAETQYF
TGCAGCGTTGTATCCAGCGCAGAGACCCAGTACTTC
>TRBV25-1|.|TRBJ1-2|TRBD1
CASSLGQLGGYTF
TGTGCCAGCAGTTTGGGACAGTTAGGTGGCTACACCTTC
>TRBV6-2/TRBV6-3|few|TRBJ1-2|TRBD1
CASRQTGGGGGYTF
TGTGCCAGCAGACAGACAGGGGGCGGAGGCGGCTACACCTTC
>TRBV14|.|TRBJ1-6|.
CASRTNYNSPLHF
TGTGCCAGCAGGACCAACTATAATTCACCCCTCCACTTT